The clone carrying this T cell receptor beta chain was seen just once. The data derive from a study of PD-1 and CTLA-4 blockade in melanoma. Clones were sequenced by immunoSEQ multiplex PCR, and TCRdb holds only the in-frame ones, with some missing. Counted here are 15,000 to 20,000 clones, 65% to 85% occurring once; the ten biggest clones make up 16%. The CDR3 is 15 residues long. Trimming stripped 6 bases from V and 5 bases from J, with 16 bases between. Looked up from germline, CDR1 is MNHEY and CDR2 is SMNVEV (reference sequence). This specimen was CD8+ T cells from peripheral blood, taken before anti-PD-1 treatment. The receptor's source is a human donor with melanoma. The chain links TRBV27 to TRBJ2-2, with D possibly matching TRBD1 (6 bases). This CDR3 is CASRPTGRETGELFF. CDR3 bases: TGTGCCAGCAGACCTACAGGGCGTGAAACCGGGGAGCTGTTTTTT.